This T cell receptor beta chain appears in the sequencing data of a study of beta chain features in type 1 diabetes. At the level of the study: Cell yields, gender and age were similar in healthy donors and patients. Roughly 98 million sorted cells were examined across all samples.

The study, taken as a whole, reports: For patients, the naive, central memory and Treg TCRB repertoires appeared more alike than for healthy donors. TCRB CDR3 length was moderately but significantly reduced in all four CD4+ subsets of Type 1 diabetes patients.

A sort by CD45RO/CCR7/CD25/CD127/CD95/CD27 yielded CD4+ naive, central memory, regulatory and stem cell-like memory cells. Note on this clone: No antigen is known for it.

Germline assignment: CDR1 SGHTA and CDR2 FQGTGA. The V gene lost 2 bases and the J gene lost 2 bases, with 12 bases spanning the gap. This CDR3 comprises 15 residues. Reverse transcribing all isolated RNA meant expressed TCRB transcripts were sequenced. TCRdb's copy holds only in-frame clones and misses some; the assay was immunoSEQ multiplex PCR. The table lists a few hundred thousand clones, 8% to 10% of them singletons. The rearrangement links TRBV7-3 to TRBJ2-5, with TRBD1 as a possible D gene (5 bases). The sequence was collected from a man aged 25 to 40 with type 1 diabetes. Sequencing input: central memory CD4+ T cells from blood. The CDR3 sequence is CASSLVSDRQETQYF. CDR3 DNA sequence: TGTGCCAGCAGCTTAGTTAGTGACAGACAAGAGACCCAGTACTTC.